The 6 T cell receptor beta chains presented below share a single source sample, sequenced in a study of cytomegalovirus exposure and HLA in healthy donors. Primers for the PCR totalled 60 Vbeta and 13 Jbeta. The table came from immunoSEQ multiplex PCR; TCRdb's copy has only in-frame clones and leaves some out. The table records under 65,000 clones, about four fifths of them present only once. Sequences were obtained from PBMCs. These receptors were taken from a woman between 18 and 29 years old in good health and CMV-seronegative.

The chain combines TRBV4-1 with TRBJ2-1; 7 nucleotides agree with TRBD2. Trimming took 3 bases from V and 2 from J; bases not matched to a gene: 7. The CDR3 has 16 amino acids. Germline V gene data show CDR1 as MGHRA and CDR2 as YSYEKL. The CDR3 region has the DNA TGCGCCAGCAGCCAGGAACTAGCGTCCCCCTACAATGAGCAGTTCTTC. Protein sequence: CASSQELASPYNEQFF.

This clone was seen once. The J gene is TRBJ2-5, the V gene TRBV28; 8 bases are shared with TRBD2. Germline trimming cut 5 bases from V and 2 bases from J; bases unmatched to any gene: 7. This CDR3 is built from 15 residues. Germline values: CDR1 MDHEN, CDR2 SYDVKM. CDR3 region: CASSGAGGWQETQYF. DNA for the CDR3: TGTGCCAGCAGTGGGGCGGGAGGATGGCAAGAGACCCAGTACTTC.

The chain uses TRBV11-1 and TRBJ2-1, with 10 bases matching TRBD2. Germline loops: CDR1 SGHAT, CDR2 FQDESV (reference sequence). The CDR3 is made up of 15 amino acids. Trimming took 2 bases from V and 9 from J; bases not matched to a gene: 7. CDR3 sequence (DNA): TGTGCCAGCAGCTTACTAGCGGGAGAATCCAGTGAGCAGTTCTTC. Translating it yields CASSLLAGESSEQFF.

The chain joins TRBV27 to TRBJ1-5; D call uncertain. Germline CDR1 is MNHEY and CDR2 is SMNVEV (reference sequence). V was trimmed by 6 bases and J by 2 bases, leaving 14 bases between them. This CDR3 region has 15 residues. CDR3 coding DNA: TGTGCCAGCAGCCCAATGGACTCAGGCAATCAGCCCCAGCATTTT. It encodes CASSPMDSGNQPQHF.

The gene calls are TRBV30 and TRBJ2-7; 10 nucleotides match TRBD1. The CDR3 is 14 amino acids. The trim removed 4 bases at V and 3 bases at J, leaving 6 bases unmatched. Germline-derived CDR1 and CDR2 are GTSNPN and SVGIG (reference sequence). The CDR3 region has the DNA TGTGCCTGGAACCACGGACAGGGGGGCTACGAGCAGTACTTC. This codes for CAWNHGQGGYEQYF.

This clone was detected once. CDR3 protein: CASSTWGSSSSTDTQYF. Here the CDR3 DNA reads TGCGCCAGCAGCACCTGGGGCAGCTCCTCTAGCACAGATACGCAGTATTTT. The V call is TRBV5-1, the J call TRBJ2-3, with a possible D match to TRBD1 (5 bases). V gave up 4 bases and J gave up 0 bases, with 18 bases separating them. This CDR3 is 17 amino acids long. Germline V gives CDR1 SGHRS, CDR2 YFSETQ.